These 28 T cell receptor beta chains were sequenced from one sample in a study of T cells in Graves' hyperthyroidism and ophthalmopathy. Authors of the study amplified TCR beta CDR3 regions from RNA transcripts. RT-PCR in the first round (using the HTBI primer set) targeted the TCR CDR3. In TCRdb, the multiplex PCR reads were re-called with MiXCR into one record per CDR3 protein. The table records more than 350,000 distinct CDR3 sequences, roughly a sixth of them present only once. Sequencing input: blood. The receptors derive from a woman in her twenties or thirties with Graves' hyperthyroidism that later progressed to Graves' ophthalmopathy.

This clonotype was detected ten times or more. The chain uses TRBV14 and TRBJ2-7; D gene uncertain. Germline V gene lookup returns CDR1 SGHDN and CDR2 FVKESK. The germline V and J ends were trimmed by 0 bases and 6 bases, with 12 bases remaining between them. The CDR3 loop spans 14 amino acids. The CDR3 nucleotides read TGTGCCAGCAGCCAAGACCCGACGAGTTCCGAGCAGTACTTC. This codes for CASSQDPTSSEQYF.

This clonotype has ten or more counts. The chain's CDR3 is CASSESGLTNTEAFF. CDR3 coding DNA: TGTGCCAGCAGTGAATCGGGGCTGACAAACACTGAAGCTTTCTTT. V is TRBV2 and J is TRBJ1-1; possible D gene TRBD1, 5 bases. From germline, CDR1 is SNHLY and CDR2 FYNNEI. V lost 2 bases and J lost 2, with 12 bases in between. The CDR3 spans 15 residues.

In its sample, this clonotype was seen many times. The V gene is TRBV5-1, the J gene TRBJ2-7, with TRBD1 matching over 9 bases. CDR3 size: 15 residues. Per the germline V gene, CDR1 is SGHRS and CDR2 is YFSETQ. V was clipped by 3 bases and J by 1 base; unmatched bases: 5. The CDR3 bases are TGCGCCAGCAGCTCCCCAGGGACAGGGTCCTACGAGCAGTACTTC. It is translated as CASSSPGTGSYEQYF. Supplemented by reference TRBV5-1 and TRBJ2-7, the full variable domain reads KAGVTQTPRYLIKTRGQQVTLSCSPISGHRSVSWYQQTPGQGLQFLFEYFSETQRNKGNFPGRFSGRQFSNSRSEMNVSTLELGDSALYLCASSSPGTGSYEQYFGPGTRLTVT.

A remark on this clonotype: A much bigger clone sits one base away, suggesting this may be a read error. This chain joins TRBV5-1 and TRBJ1-4, with TRBD1 as a possible D gene (6 bases). CDR3 length: 14 amino acids. Germline values: CDR1 SGHRS, CDR2 YFSETQ. V lost 3 bases, J lost 12 bases, and 18 bases lay in between. The CDR3 nucleotides are TGCGCCAGCAGCTCCCCCGGGACATCAGAACAACTGTTTTTT. It specifies CASSSPGTSEQLFF.

With respect to this clonotype: This may be a read error: a much more frequent sequence differs by one nucleotide. The V and J genes are TRBV28 and TRBJ1-6; possibly TRBD1 for D (5 bases). CDR1 is MDHEN and CDR2 is SYDVKM in the germline V gene. The CDR3 has 14 amino acids. The CDR3 sequence: CASSDSSYDSPPHF. In DNA form, the CDR3 reads TGTGCCAGCAGTGACAGCTCCTATGATTCACCCCCCCACTTT.

The V call is TRBV14, the J call TRBJ2-5, with TRBD1 identical over 8 bases. Trimming removed 3 bases from V and 4 bases from J; junction bases left unmatched: 4. Germline CDR1 is SGHDN and CDR2 is FVKESK. This CDR3 spans 14 amino acids. CDR3 nucleotide sequence: TGTGCCAGCAGCCACTGGACAGGGCGAGAGACCCAGTACTTC. Translated: CASSHWTGRETQYF.

This clonotype has a count of ten or more. This chain connects TRBV12-3 or TRBV12-4 to TRBJ1-6; D remains ambiguous. With 4 bases removed from V and 8 bases from J, the gap between germline ends came to 21 bases. The CDR3 totals 17 residues. The CDR3 loop reads CASSSTLGGHHYSPLHF. The CDR3 coding sequence is TGTGCCAGCAGTTCAACACTGGGAGGGCATCATTATTCACCCCTCCACTTT.

The J gene is TRBJ1-6, the V gene TRBV28; TRBD1 matches at 10 bases. The germline V gene encodes CDR1 MDHEN and CDR2 SYDVKM. The V segment lost 5 bases and the J segment 10 bases; nucleotides outside the gene matches: 8. This CDR3 region has 15 residues. The CDR3 region has the DNA TGTGCCAGCAGTCTCCCCCGGGACAGGGGCTCACCCCTCCACTTT. It is translated as CASSLPRDRGSPLHF.

Of note for this clonotype: This clone may be a read error of a much larger clone one base away. In this CDR3 the conserved last residue, phenylalanine or tryptophan, is missing, so a read error is likely. The V and J genes are TRBV5-1 and TRBJ2-7, with 7 positions matching TRBD1. Trimming removed 3 bases from V and 0 bases from J; junction bases left unmatched: 6. This CDR3 spans 15 amino acids. Per germline, CDR1 SGHRS and CDR2 YFSETQ. The CDR3 protein is CASSYEQGSSYEQYS. CDR3 bases: TGCGCCAGCAGCTACGAACAGGGGTCCTCCTACGAGCAGTACTCC.

This chain connects TRBV5-1 to TRBJ2-5; 8 positions match TRBD1. Germline V gives CDR1 SGHRS, CDR2 YFSETQ. The CDR3 contains 17 residues. The trim removed 2 bases at V and 1 base at J, leaving 10 bases unmatched. CDR3 sequence (DNA): TGCGCCAGCAGCTTTTTCCCCGGGACAGGACGCCAAGAGACCCAGTACTTC. Protein product: CASSFFPGTGRQETQYF.

This clonotype came up many times. The rearrangement uses TRBV19 and TRBJ2-3, with 7 bases fitting TRBD1. Trimming removed 7 bases from V and 4 bases from J; junction bases left unmatched: 8. The CDR3 contains 14 residues. Germline CDR1 and CDR2: LNHDA and SQIVND (reference sequence). CDR3 sequence (DNA): TGTGCCAGTATGAGACAGGGCGACCCAGATACGCAGTATTTT. This gives the protein CASMRQGDPDTQYF. Filled out from reference TRBV19 and TRBJ2-3, the complete variable domain reads DGGITQSPKYLFRKEGQNVTLSCEQNLNHDAMYWYRQDPGQGLRLIYYSQIVNDFQKGDIAEGYSVSREKKESFPLTVTSAQKNPTAFYLCASMRQGDPDTQYFGPGTRLTVL.

This clonotype was seen at least ten times. The chain employs TRBV3-1 and TRBJ2-1, with TRBD1 matching over 10 bases. Germline V gene data show CDR1 as LGHDT and CDR2 as YNNKEL (reference sequence). The CDR3 totals 18 residues. The ends lost 6 bases at V and 0 bases at J; junction bases unmatched: 11. For the CDR3, the DNA is TGTGCCAGCAGACAGACTCGGGACAGGGGAGACTCCTACAATGAGCAGTTCTTC. As protein: CASRQTRDRGDSYNEQFF.

The chain uses TRBV7-9 and TRBJ2-1, with 14 bases fitting TRBD2. Germline V gene lookup returns CDR1 SEHNR and CDR2 FQNEAQ (reference sequence). The CDR3 is 18 residues long. V was clipped by 1 base and J by 4 bases; unmatched bases: 6. The CDR3, as DNA: TGTGCCAGCAGCTTAGGGGGACTAGCGGGGGCCAGGTACAATGAGCAGTTCTTC. Its protein is CASSLGGLAGARYNEQFF.

This clonotype was observed many times. V is TRBV20-1 and J is TRBJ2-5; 7 bases agree with TRBD2. Germline V gene data show CDR1 as DFQATT and CDR2 as SNEGSKA (reference sequence). The CDR3 runs to 15 residues. V dropped 1 base and J dropped 3; count of bases not matched to a gene: 8. The CDR3 region is CSARALAGEKETQYF. The DNA of the CDR3 is TGCAGTGCTAGAGCTTTGGCGGGGGAAAAAGAGACCCAGTACTTC.

With regard to this clonotype: A single base separates this from a much larger clone, so it may be a read error. V usage is TRBV28 and J usage is TRBJ2-7; possibly TRBD2 for D (5 bases). The ends were cut back, 5 bases at V and 6 bases at J, with 20 bases in the middle. The CDR3 is made up of 15 amino acids. From germline, CDR1 is MDHEN and CDR2 SYDVKM. The CDR3 spells CASSPSDGVVGEQYF. The CDR3 region has the DNA TGTGCCAGCAGTCCCTCCGACGGGGTGGTCGGCGAGCAGTACTTC.

The V gene is TRBV28, the J gene TRBJ2-2, with D hard to call. Germline CDR1 is MDHEN and CDR2 is SYDVKM. V was shortened by 3 bases and J by 5 bases, with 13 bases between the two germline ends. This CDR3 contains 15 residues. DNA for the CDR3: TGTGCCAGCAGTTTGTATGCGGCCAGAACCGGGGAGCTGTTTTTT. Protein product: CASSLYAARTGELFF.

This clonotype has at least ten counts. The chain links TRBV28 to TRBJ1-5, with D possibly being TRBD1 (6 bases). This CDR3 region has 15 residues. Germline V gene lookup returns CDR1 MDHEN and CDR2 SYDVKM. Between the trimmed V and J ends, which lost 6 bases and 7 bases, there was a span of 19 bases. CDR3 in amino acids: CASRIKTGRSQPQHF. The CDR3 region has the DNA TGTGCCAGCAGGATAAAAACAGGGAGGTCGCAGCCCCAGCATTTT.

This clonotype was seen only a few times. Just one base apart from a much larger clone, this may be a read error. This chain connects TRBV20-1 to TRBJ2-7; D could derive from TRBD1 or TRBD2 (5 bases each). The CDR3 contains 16 residues. In germline, CDR1 is DFQATT, CDR2 SNEGSKA (reference sequence). V dropped 5 bases and J dropped 0 bases, with 20 bases sitting between them. The CDR3 sequence is CSAQGTLLGSSYEQYV. CDR3 DNA: TGCAGTGCTCAGGGCACTTTACTGGGGAGCTCCTACGAGCAGTACGTC.

The table lists this clonotype with many counts. The J gene is TRBJ2-3, the V gene TRBV7-9; D is unclear. CDR1 and CDR2 from the germline V gene are SEHNR and FQNEAQ (reference sequence). Deletions cut 1 base from V and 0 bases from J, with 11 bases between. The length of the CDR3 is 16 residues. In DNA, the CDR3 is TGTGCCAGCAGCTTAGTTCCAGCCCATAGCACAGATACGCAGTATTTT. It is translated as CASSLVPAHSTDTQYF. Using reference TRBV7-9 and TRBJ2-3 for the parts outside the CDR3, the full variable domain is DTGVSQNPRHKITKRGQNVTFRCDPISEHNRLYWYRQTLGQGPEFLTYFQNEAQLEKSRLLSDRFSAERPKGSFSTLEIQRTEQGDSAMYLCASSLVPAHSTDTQYFGPGTRLTVL.

There are many counts of this clonotype. The chain couples TRBV30 to TRBJ1-5; D is unresolved. Per the germline V gene, CDR1 is GTSNPN and CDR2 is SVGIG (reference sequence). Trimming pared 4 bases from V and 8 bases from J, leaving 15 bases between. This CDR3 contains 13 residues. CDR3 bases: TGTGCCTGGATGGTCCATCGAGTGGAGCCCCAGCATTTT. This gives the protein CAWMVHRVEPQHF.

Ten or more counts support this clonotype. The genes are TRBV27 and TRBJ1-2, with 11 positions matching TRBD1. With 8 bases clipped from V and 3 bases from J, the junction kept 2 bases outside the gene matches. The V gene's germline CDR1 is MNHEY and CDR2 SMNVEV (reference sequence). This CDR3 has 13 residues. CDR3 nucleotides: TGTGCCAGCGGGACAGGGGGGTACTATGGCTACACCTTC. Translated: CASGTGGYYGYTF.

The chain carries TRBV30 and TRBJ2-2; 8 positions match TRBD1. The germline CDR1 and CDR2 sequences are GTSNPN and SVGIG (reference sequence). Trimming at V came to 7 bases and at J to 4 bases, leaving 20 bases not matched to a gene. This CDR3 has 18 residues. Here the CDR3 reads CASQRRITGGSVTGELFF. The DNA for the CDR3 is TGTGCCTCGCAAAGGAGAATAACAGGGGGATCGGTCACCGGGGAGCTGTTTTTT.

The chain recombines TRBV5-1 with TRBJ1-2; 8 nucleotides line up with TRBD1. This CDR3 has 19 amino acids. CDR1 and CDR2 from the germline V gene are SGHRS and YFSETQ. V trimming: 1 base; J trimming: 3 bases; junction bases outside the gene matches: 17. CDR3 in amino acids: CASSLPRPLTTGAHYGYTF. Written as DNA, the CDR3 is TGCGCCAGCAGCTTGCCCAGACCCTTAACGACAGGGGCTCACTATGGCTACACCTTC.

In this sample, this clonotype turned up many times. J is TRBJ2-3 and V is TRBV2; D is unclear. The germline V and J ends were trimmed by 0 bases and 4 bases, with 8 bases remaining between them. This CDR3 region has 14 residues. CDR1 and CDR2 from the germline V gene are SNHLY and FYNNEI. The CDR3 here is CASSEALGPDTQYF. As DNA, the CDR3 is TGTGCCAGCAGTGAAGCTTTAGGCCCAGATACGCAGTATTTT.

This clonotype came up many times. The V call is TRBV7-9, the J call TRBJ2-3; tentatively, D is TRBD1 (5 bases). Looked up from germline, CDR1 is SEHNR and CDR2 is FQNEAQ (reference sequence). Trimming took 1 base from V and 2 from J, leaving 10 bases between them. The CDR3 spans 15 residues. CDR3 residues: CASSLEGSSTDTQYF. The CDR3 DNA reads TGTGCCAGCAGCTTAGAGGGGTCTTCCACAGATACGCAGTATTTT.

There are a few counts of this clonotype. The chain has TRBV18 and TRBJ2-1; no clear D. The V and J ends lost 0 bases and 4 bases respectively, with 10 bases between them. The CDR3 is made up of 15 amino acids. The germline V gene encodes CDR1 KGHSH and CDR2 LQKENI. The CDR3 nucleotides read TGTGCCAGCTCACCACCCAGGCCACGGTACAATGAGCAGTTCTTC. Residues: CASSPPRPRYNEQFF.

This clonotype came up many times. This sequence joins TRBV12-3 or TRBV12-4 and TRBJ2-7; 7 nucleotides agree with TRBD1. The CDR3 sequence is 13 residues long. With 5 bases clipped from V and 2 bases from J, the junction kept 3 bases outside the gene matches. The CDR3 DNA is TGTGCCAGCAGTACGGGACAGACCTACGAGCAGTACTTC. Its protein is CASSTGQTYEQYF.

The gene calls are TRBV20-1 and TRBJ2-2; D is ambiguous. Germline V CDR1 and CDR2: DFQATT, SNEGSKA (reference sequence). The CDR3 runs to 15 residues. Trimming cost V 3 bases and J 6 bases, with 17 bases left between them. DNA of the CDR3: TGCAGTGCTAGGTTGAAGTTCCGGGCCCCCGGGGAGCTGTTTTTT. This encodes CSARLKFRAPGELFF.